Each of the 16 T cell receptor beta chains below was sequenced from the same sample in a study of CD8+CD57+ T cells in acquired aplastic anemia. Profiling that covered TCR beta VDJ and CDR3 relied on genomic DNA as its template. TCRdb itself ran the reads through MiXCR, one entry per CDR3 protein. The data show about 200,000 distinct CDR3 sequences, less than 60% seen once. The sequenced patients had an expansion of CD8+CD57+ cells seen by flow cytometry. The sample taken for sequencing was sorted CD4+, CD8+, or CD8+CD57+ T cells (not recorded which) from PBMCs. These receptors were obtained from a human donor with aplastic anemia.

This clonotype was found a few times. This chain joins TRBV24-1 and TRBJ2-7; D unclear. Trimming took off 3 bases at V and 3 bases at J, with 2 bases between the two ends. The CDR3 is 11 amino acids. CDR1 is KGHDR and CDR2 is SFDVKD in the germline V gene. The CDR3 nucleotides are TGTGCCACCAGTGATGGCTACGAGCAGTACTTC. As protein: CATSDGYEQYF.

To note about this clonotype: A much more abundant neighbour one base away suggests this may be a read error. The chain joins TRBV24-1 to TRBJ2-5; TRBD1 aligns across 7 bases. Trimming at V came to 4 bases and at J to 4 bases, leaving 8 bases not matched to a gene. CDR3 length: 15 amino acids. Germline values: CDR1 KGHDR, CDR2 SFDVKD. In DNA form, the CDR3 reads TGTGCCACCAGTGAGGACCGGGACAGAAGAGAGACCCAGTACTTC. Translated, it gives CATSEDRDRRETQYF.

On this clonotype: No conserved phenylalanine or tryptophan ends this CDR3, so it is likely a read error. V usage is TRBV6-2 or TRBV6-3 and J usage is TRBJ1-1, with 7 bases matching TRBD1. Per germline, CDR1 MNHEY and CDR2 SVGEGT. V gave up 9 bases and J gave up 1 base; unmatched junction bases: 2. CDR3 length: 12 amino acids. CDR3 sequence reads: CASRGPNTEAFS. The CDR3 nucleotides are TGTGCCAGTAGGGGGCCGAACACTGAAGCTTTCTCT.

This clonotype has a handful of counts. The chain couples TRBV24-1 to TRBJ1-2; D perhaps matches TRBD1 (5 bases). Germline CDR1 is KGHDR and CDR2 is SFDVKD. V lost 3 bases and J lost 3, with 10 bases in between. This CDR3 has 14 amino acids. The CDR3 loop reads CATSDRGADYGYTF. CDR3 nucleotides: TGTGCCACCAGTGATAGAGGGGCTGACTATGGCTACACCTTC.

V gene TRBV7-3 combines with J gene TRBJ2-3, with D perhaps matching TRBD2 (5 bases). Germline CDR1 reads SGHTA; CDR2 reads FQGTGA. The CDR3 is made up of 12 amino acids. Trimming shortened V by 3 bases and J by 8 bases, and 9 bases separated the two germline ends. In nucleotides, the CDR3 is TGTGCCAGCAGCTTGCTAGCCGGTACGCAGTATTTT. Its protein product is CASSLLAGTQYF.

The chain links TRBV5-1 to TRBJ1-4, with TRBD1 matching over 9 bases. This CDR3 has 16 residues. With V trimmed by 4 bases and J by 7 bases, 11 bases remained unmatched. CDR1 and CDR2 from the germline V gene are SGHRS and YFSETQ. The CDR3 sequence: CASSQYGTGKAEKLFF. In DNA, the CDR3 is TGCGCCAGCAGCCAGTACGGGACAGGGAAGGCTGAAAAACTGTTTTTT.

This clonotype was counted ten times or more. The chain employs TRBV5-8 and TRBJ2-5, with 9 bases that match TRBD1. Germline CDR1 reads SGHTS; CDR2 reads YDEGEE. The junction had 4 bases not matched to a gene; V was cut back by 0 bases and J by 4 bases. CDR3 length: 15 residues. This chain's CDR3 is CASSLAGTGSETQYF. DNA of the CDR3: TGTGCCAGCAGCTTGGCCGGGACAGGGTCAGAGACCCAGTACTTC.

In its sample, this clonotype was seen many times. V and J are TRBV19 and TRBJ2-7; TRBD2 matches 8 bases. With the DNA end fitting TRBJ2-4 better, the J assignment may be wrong. Germline lookup yields CDR1 LNHDA and CDR2 SQIVND (reference sequence). There are 15 residues in the CDR3. CDR3 protein: CASSIGTGGGNIQYF. The CDR3 nucleotides are TGTGCCAGTAGTATTGGAACGGGGGGGGGAAACATTCAGTACTTC.

This clonotype was observed many times. CDR3 nucleotide sequence: TGTGCCAGCAGCGCCAGGACTAGCGGGCTTAATGAGCAGTTCTTC. The encoded protein is CASSARTSGLNEQFF. This chain joins TRBV5-8 and TRBJ2-1; 11 bases agree with TRBD2. Germline CDR1 is SGHTS and CDR2 is YDEGEE. This CDR3 region has 15 residues. Trimming removed 4 bases from V and 7 bases from J; junction bases left unmatched: 7.

The V gene is TRBV25-1, the J gene TRBJ2-5; 8 nucleotides match TRBD2. CDR3 length: 15 residues. V lost 4 bases, J lost 2 bases, and 6 bases stayed unmatched. Germline CDR1 reads MGHDK; CDR2 reads SYGVNS. Written as DNA, the CDR3 is TGTGCCAGCAGTGGGGGAGTAGCGGGACAAGAGACCCAGTACTTC. Its translation is CASSGGVAGQETQYF.

In regard to this clonotype: The junction and the germline gene differ at one end; a read error may be behind it. The rearrangement joins TRBV25-1 to TRBJ2-5, with D possibly TRBD1 on 6 matching bases. This CDR3 contains 14 residues. Germline CDR1 and CDR2: MGHDK and SYGVNS. The CDR3 bases are TGTGTCAGCAGCGTTCTAGCAGGGGAAGAGACCCAGTACTTC. Protein sequence: CVSSVLAGEETQYF.

There are many counts of this clonotype. The chain uses TRBV5-5 and TRBJ2-5; D is unclear. V dropped 2 bases and J dropped 0 bases, with 23 bases sitting between them. Germline CDR1 reads SGHKS; CDR2 reads YYEKEE (reference sequence). The CDR3 is made up of 19 amino acids. The CDR3 spells CASSFIPQSRRMYQETQYF. CDR3 nucleotide sequence: TGTGCCAGCAGCTTTATCCCTCAGTCCAGGCGGATGTACCAAGAGACCCAGTACTTC.

This clonotype was seen ten or more times. CDR3 nucleotide sequence: TGTGCCAGCAGCTTAGCCCGGGGAACCAATCAGCCCCAGCATTTT. Protein sequence: CASSLARGTNQPQHF. The chain combines TRBV7-9 with TRBJ1-5; no firm D call. This CDR3 spans 15 amino acids. V was cut by 0 bases and J by 3 bases, with 9 bases left in between. CDR1 and CDR2 (germline): SEHNR, FQNEAQ (reference sequence).

This clonotype was seen repeatedly, ten times or more. The chain couples TRBV20-1 to TRBJ1-6, with D possibly TRBD1 on 6 matching bases. CDR1 DFQATT and CDR2 SNEGSKA come from the germline V gene (reference sequence). This CDR3 contains 15 residues. Deletions cut 3 bases from V and 6 bases from J, with 15 bases between. CDR3 DNA: TGCAGTGCTAGGGTGGAAAGGGGGAGTAATTCACCCCTCCACTTT. Translated, it gives CSARVERGSNSPLHF.

Concerning this clonotype itself: Relative to the germline gene, one junction end is altered; a read error may explain this. V and J are TRBV11-2 and TRBJ1-2; no definite D call. The CDR3 consists of 15 residues. Germline loops: CDR1 SGHAT, CDR2 FQNNGV. CDR3 sequence: CARSWGGGSNYGYTF. The CDR3 coding sequence is TGTGCCAGAAGCTGGGGTGGAGGGTCAAACTATGGCTACACCTTC.

In its sample, this clonotype was seen once. This chain uses TRBV7-3 with TRBJ2-1; the D gene is possibly TRBD2 (6 bases). CDR1 and CDR2 from the germline V gene are SGHTA and FQGTGA. The germline V and J ends were trimmed by 5 bases and 4 bases, with 12 bases remaining between them. The CDR3 contains 14 residues. The CDR3 sequence: CASSPAGGYNEQFF. DNA of the CDR3: TGTGCCAGCAGCCCCGCCGGGGGTTACAATGAGCAGTTCTTC.